This T cell receptor beta chain is from a study of T cell responses to AZD1222 COVID-19 vaccine. Study overall: Recipients boosted at about 4 weeks or about 12 weeks are pooled. Broader study findings: The peak T cell response came first, and repertoires were sampled only after it. Only six individuals given AZD1222 were seropositive at baseline. Vaccine-associated CD4 TCRs spanned spike, dominant at 160-218 and 743-854.

Profiled with immunoSEQ multiplex PCR; TCRdb holds only in-frame clones, not every one. The sample lists roughly 200,000 clones; 80% to 90% were seen once. As to this clone: The antigen remains undetermined.

This specimen was peripheral blood, taken on day 0 of AZD1222 vaccination. This clonotype was obtained from an adult in good health.

CDR3 protein: CASSLQGFYEQYF. The CDR3 DNA sequence: TGTGCCAGCAGCCTACAGGGTTTTTACGAGCAGTACTTC. V gene TRBV27 combines with J gene TRBJ2-7, with TRBD1 as a possible D gene (6 bases). The CDR3 covers 13 residues. Germline loops: CDR1 MNHEY, CDR2 SMNVEV (reference sequence). Between the trimmed V and J ends, which lost 6 bases and 4 bases, there was a span of 13 bases.